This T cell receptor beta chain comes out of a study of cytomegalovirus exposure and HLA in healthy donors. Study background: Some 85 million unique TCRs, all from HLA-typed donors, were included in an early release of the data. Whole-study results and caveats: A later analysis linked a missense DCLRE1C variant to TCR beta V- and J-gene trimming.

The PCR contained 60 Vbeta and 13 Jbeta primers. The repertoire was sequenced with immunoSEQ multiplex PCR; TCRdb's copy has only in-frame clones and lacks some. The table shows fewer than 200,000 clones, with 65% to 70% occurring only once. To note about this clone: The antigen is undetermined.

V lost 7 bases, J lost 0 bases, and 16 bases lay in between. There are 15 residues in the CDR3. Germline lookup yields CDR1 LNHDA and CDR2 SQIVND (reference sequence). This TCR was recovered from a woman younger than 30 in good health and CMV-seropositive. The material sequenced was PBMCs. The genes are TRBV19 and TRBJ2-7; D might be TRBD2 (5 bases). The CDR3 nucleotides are TGTGCCAGTATGGGGAGCTCACACCACTCCTACGAGCAGTACTTC. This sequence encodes CASMGSSHHSYEQYF.